Following are 12 T cell receptor beta chains from one sample sequenced in a study of T cells in Graves' hyperthyroidism and ophthalmopathy. TCR beta CDR3 sequences were amplified from RNA transcripts. The TCR CDR3 was amplified in a first-round RT-PCR using the HTBI primer set. Each CDR3 protein is one row after TCRdb ran MiXCR on the multiplex PCR reads. The sample records some 620,000 distinct CDR3 sequences, roughly 16% being singletons. Sequenced: blood. All receptors derive from a woman aged 25 to 39 with Graves' hyperthyroidism.

This clonotype was detected many times. The chain's CDR3 is CSAHPGLAPQGGEQFF. The DNA for the CDR3 is TGCAGTGCTCACCCGGGACTAGCGCCCCAGGGGGGTGAGCAGTTCTTC. The chain links TRBV20-1 to TRBJ2-1; TRBD2 aligns across 10 bases. Germline V gives CDR1 DFQATT, CDR2 SNEGSKA (reference sequence). This CDR3 region has 16 residues. The V and J ends lost 5 bases and 9 bases, in that order; junction bases with no gene match: 16.

There are a few counts of this clonotype. The CDR3 loop is CASSLLAGIDEQYF. The CDR3 DNA follows: TGTGCCAGCAGCTTACTAGCGGGAATCGACGAGCAGTACTTC. V and J are TRBV7-9 and TRBJ2-7; TRBD2 matches at 9 bases. The V gene's germline CDR1 is SEHNR and CDR2 FQNEAQ (reference sequence). The junction had 4 bases not matched to a gene; V was cut back by 2 bases and J by 5 bases. The CDR3 covers 14 residues.

This clonotype was counted ten times or more. V and J are TRBV7-8 and TRBJ2-1, with D perhaps matching TRBD1 (5 bases). Trimming left V 2 bases short and J 4 bases short, with 12 bases between. Per the germline V gene, CDR1 is SGHVS and CDR2 is FQNEAQ. The CDR3 sequence is 15 residues long. The CDR3 nucleotides read TGTGCCAGCAGCTTATTGGACACACCTTACAATGAGCAGTTCTTC. Protein sequence: CASSLLDTPYNEQFF.

The chain is built from TRBV6-6 and TRBJ1-2; D unresolved. In germline, CDR1 is MNHNY, CDR2 SVGAGI (reference sequence). The CDR3 extends over 14 amino acids. The V end lost 0 bases, the J end lost 6 bases, and 11 bases lay between the germline ends. The CDR3 DNA reads TGTGCCAGCAGTTACTCGGAGGGAGGAGATGGCTACACCTTC. Translation: CASSYSEGGDGYTF.

The chain carries TRBV29-1 and TRBJ1-1; 7 bases line up with TRBD1. Unmatched junction bases numbered 10, after V lost 6 bases and J lost 3 bases. Germline V gives CDR1 SQVTM, CDR2 ANQGSEA. The CDR3 consists of 14 residues. The CDR3 nucleotides read TGCAGCGTGGAGAACAGGGGAAGGGACACTGAAGCTTTCTTT. Translation gives CSVENRGRDTEAFF.

The CDR3 spells CASTWGRTEDTQYF. In nucleotides, the CDR3 is TGCGCCAGCACCTGGGGGCGGACGGAGGATACGCAGTATTTT. The chain combines TRBV5-1 with TRBJ2-3; a weak D match, TRBD1 (6 bases). The ends were cut back, 6 bases at V and 6 bases at J, with 17 bases in the middle. The CDR3 has 14 amino acids. The V gene's germline CDR1 is SGHRS and CDR2 YFSETQ.

This clonotype was recorded at least ten times. This chain connects TRBV6-1 to TRBJ1-1; a possible D gene is TRBD1 (5 bases). V lost 6 bases to trimming and J lost 1 base, with 12 bases between them. The CDR3 runs 14 residues. Looked up from germline, CDR1 is MNHNS and CDR2 is SASEGT. The CDR3 is CASRNRDRNTEAFF. The CDR3 bases are TGTGCCAGCAGAAATAGAGACAGGAACACTGAAGCTTTCTTT.

The V and J genes are TRBV9 and TRBJ2-5, with TRBD1 as a possible D gene (6 bases). Trimming stripped 4 bases from V and 8 bases from J, with 21 bases between. The CDR3 is 15 residues long. Germline loops: CDR1 SGDLS, CDR2 YYNGEE. The CDR3: CASSLSWTVDETQYF. CDR3 sequence (DNA): TGTGCCAGCAGCCTCAGTTGGACAGTGGATGAAACCCAGTACTTC.

Only a few counts were recorded for this clonotype. The chain recombines TRBV19 with TRBJ1-2; D unresolved. CDR1 LNHDA and CDR2 SQIVND come from the germline V gene (reference sequence). This CDR3 has 14 amino acids. The V end was cut by 0 bases, the J end by 4 bases, with 9 bases between. CDR3 in DNA: TGTGCCAGTAGTATAGATTTGAACAGCTATGGCTACACCTTC. Residues: CASSIDLNSYGYTF.

This clonotype was seen only a few times. The genes are TRBV6-1 and TRBJ2-2, with 10 bases fitting TRBD2. Germline lookup yields CDR1 MNHNS and CDR2 SASEGT. The trim removed 8 bases at V and 5 bases at J, leaving 20 bases unmatched. The CDR3 has 19 amino acids. CDR3 DNA sequence: TGTGCCAGCTCCGCCCCGGGGACAATAGCGGGAGGTGGGACCGGGGAGCTGTTTTTT. It specifies CASSAPGTIAGGGTGELFF.

This clonotype was seen more than once but under ten times. The chain combines TRBV24-1 with TRBJ1-5; no definite D call. Germline V gene data show CDR1 as KGHDR and CDR2 as SFDVKD. The CDR3 is 15 residues long. V lost 4 bases, J lost 4 bases, and 13 bases lay in between. The CDR3 region is CATSESGSGNQPQHF. The CDR3 region has the DNA TGTGCCACCAGTGAATCCGGGTCAGGAAATCAGCCCCAGCATTTT.

The table lists this clonotype with many counts. The chain employs TRBV27 and TRBJ1-1; TRBD1 matches at 11 bases. This CDR3 is 15 amino acids long. In germline, CDR1 is MNHEY, CDR2 SMNVEV (reference sequence). V was clipped by 5 bases and J by 4 bases; unmatched bases: 6. The CDR3 sequence: CASSQPGQGATEAFF. CDR3 DNA sequence: TGTGCCAGCAGTCAGCCCGGACAGGGGGCCACTGAAGCTTTCTTT.